This entry lists 26 T cell receptor beta chains sequenced from one sample in a study of shared clonotypes between healthy human individuals. Using immunoSEQ multiplex PCR, the repertoire was profiled, and TCRdb retains in-frame clones only, with some absent. The table includes roughly 2 million clones, roughly 96% detected once. Sequences were obtained from naive CD4+ T cells sorted from blood. Subset described: CD45RA+ positively selected. Source of these receptors: a man between 18 and 35 years old in good health.

A note on this clone: The same CDR3 can be traced to other DNA sequences in this sample. V is TRBV15 and J is TRBJ1-3; D is possibly TRBD1 (6 bases). The V end lost 0 bases, the J end lost 0 bases, and 6 bases lay between the germline ends. The CDR3 totals 15 residues. Germline CDR1 LNHNV, CDR2 YYDKDF (reference sequence). The CDR3 reads CATSRDRGSGNTIYF. CDR3 nucleotide sequence: TGTGCCACCAGCAGAGACAGGGGCTCTGGAAACACCATATATTTT.

The chain uses TRBV25-1 and TRBJ2-2, with 9 bases that match TRBD1. Germline CDR1 MGHDK, CDR2 SYGVNS. The CDR3 is 18 amino acids. The V segment lost 5 bases and the J segment 1 base; nucleotides outside the gene matches: 11. CDR3 residues: CASSKVPGTGMNTGELFF. The CDR3 DNA follows: TGTGCCAGCAGTAAAGTTCCGGGGACAGGGATGAACACCGGGGAGCTGTTTTTT.

As regards this clone: Other nucleotide sequences in the sample specify the same CDR3. The chain uses TRBV5-1 and TRBJ2-1; TRBD1 is a possible D gene (5 bases). CDR1 is SGHRS and CDR2 is YFSETQ in the germline V gene. The CDR3 sequence is 14 residues long. V shed 0 bases and J shed 2 bases, with 6 bases lying between them. The CDR3: CASSLEGAYNEQFF. In nucleotides, the CDR3 is TGCGCCAGCAGCTTGGAAGGGGCCTACAATGAGCAGTTCTTC.

This clone occurred once. The genes are TRBV27 and TRBJ1-2, with D perhaps matching TRBD1 (6 bases). CDR3 size: 13 residues. The V and J ends lost 5 bases and 4 bases respectively, with 11 bases between them. CDR1 and CDR2 from the germline V gene are MNHEY and SMNVEV (reference sequence). CDR3 DNA: TGTGCCAGCAGTCCACAGGGCCTCTATGGCTACACCTTC. It yields the protein CASSPQGLYGYTF.

Turning to this clone: Other DNA sequences from this sample encode an identical CDR3 as well. This rearrangement joins TRBV5-4 to TRBJ2-7; weak D call: TRBD2 (5 bases). The CDR3 loop spans 13 amino acids. Per the germline V gene, CDR1 is SGHNT and CDR2 is YYREEE (reference sequence). The V end lost 0 bases, the J end lost 4 bases, and 8 bases lay between the germline ends. DNA for the CDR3: TGTGCCAGCAGCTTGGACAGCGGTTACGAGCAGTACTTC. Its protein product is CASSLDSGYEQYF.

The CDR3 bases are TGTGCCAGCAGCCTGTTGGACGGGGGAAATGAGCAGTTCTTC. It encodes CASSLLDGGNEQFF. This sequence joins TRBV5-6 and TRBJ2-1, with a tentative D call TRBD2 (6 bases). V shed 4 bases and J shed 7 bases, with 15 bases lying between them. From germline, CDR1 is SGHDT and CDR2 YYEEEE. The CDR3 length is 14 residues.

In its sample, this clone was seen many times. Other DNA sequences within the sample encode an identical CDR3. The chain recombines TRBV7-9 with TRBJ1-5; D uncertain. This CDR3 region has 15 residues. In germline, CDR1 is SEHNR, CDR2 FQNEAQ (reference sequence). Deletions cut 3 bases from V and 1 base from J, with 10 bases between. The CDR3 loop reads CASSLGGLSNQPQHF. The CDR3 DNA follows: TGTGCCAGCAGCTTGGGAGGTCTGAGCAATCAGCCCCAGCATTTT.

The chain is built from TRBV4-1 and TRBJ1-5; D is ambiguous. Germline CDR1 reads MGHRA; CDR2 reads YSYEKL. There are 15 residues in the CDR3. V dropped 4 bases and J dropped 0 bases, with 10 bases sitting between them. CDR3 sequence: CASSPWQDSNQPQHF. CDR3 in DNA: TGCGCCAGCAGCCCCTGGCAGGATAGCAATCAGCCCCAGCATTTT.

Points on this clone: The same CDR3 arises from other DNA sequences in this sample as well. The CDR3 reads CASSLEGFGNQPQHF. The CDR3 DNA reads TGCGCCAGCAGCTTGGAGGGTTTTGGCAATCAGCCCCAGCATTTT. The V and J genes are TRBV5-1 and TRBJ1-5, with no clear D. The CDR3 runs to 15 residues. Trimming left V 0 bases short and J 2 bases short, with 9 bases between. Germline CDR1 is SGHRS and CDR2 is YFSETQ.

The chain employs TRBV6-5 and TRBJ1-2; 7 bases are shared with TRBD1. Trimming took 4 bases from V and 0 from J; bases not matched to a gene: 2. This CDR3 spans 14 amino acids. Germline CDR1 reads MNHEY; CDR2 reads SVGAGI. CDR3 amino acids: CASSSGTANYGYTF. The CDR3 bases are TGTGCCAGCAGTTCCGGGACAGCTAACTATGGCTACACCTTC.

The V and J genes are TRBV9 and TRBJ2-3; 10 nucleotides agree with TRBD2. V shed 0 bases and J 4 bases; nucleotides not matched to a gene: 11. Germline CDR1 SGDLS, CDR2 YYNGEE. This CDR3 region has 18 residues. CDR3 nucleotides: TGTGCCAGCAGCGTAGCTCCCCGGACTAGCGGTTCACCAGATACGCAGTATTTT. Translating gives CASSVAPRTSGSPDTQYF.

As concerns this clone: Other DNA sequences in this sample translate to the same CDR3. V and J are TRBV30 and TRBJ1-5, with 8 positions matching TRBD1. Germline trimming cut 2 bases from V and 6 bases from J; bases unmatched to any gene: 6. Looked up from germline, CDR1 is GTSNPN and CDR2 is SVGIG (reference sequence). The CDR3 runs to 14 residues. CDR3 DNA: TGTGCCTGGAGTCTAGGACAGGGTGGTCAGCCCCAGCATTTT. Amino acid sequence: CAWSLGQGGQPQHF.

The rearrangement joins TRBV14 to TRBJ2-1, with D possibly TRBD2 on 5 matching bases. This CDR3 comprises 15 residues. With 5 bases removed from V and 4 bases from J, the gap between germline ends came to 15 bases. CDR1 SGHDN and CDR2 FVKESK come from the germline V gene. CDR3 in DNA: TGTGCCAGCAGCGAACTAGTACTTGGGTACAATGAGCAGTTCTTC. Its translation: CASSELVLGYNEQFF. The full variable domain, with the rest looked up from reference TRBV14 and TRBJ2-1, is EAGVTQFPSHSVIEKGQTVTLRCDPISGHDNLYWYRRVMGKEIKFLLHFVKESKQDESGMPNNRFLAERTGGTYSTLKVQPAELEDSGVYFCASSELVLGYNEQFFGPGTRLTVL.

The rearrangement uses TRBV30 and TRBJ1-2; D is perhaps TRBD1 (5 bases). The CDR3 totals 14 residues. From germline, CDR1 is GTSNPN and CDR2 SVGIG (reference sequence). V lost 2 bases to trimming and J lost 4 bases, with 14 bases between them. CDR3 residues: CAWSRSTVSYGYTF. CDR3 nucleotides: TGTGCCTGGAGTAGGTCGACAGTATCCTATGGCTACACCTTC.

The chain couples TRBV2 to TRBJ2-7, with D perhaps matching TRBD2 (6 bases). CDR1 SNHLY and CDR2 FYNNEI come from the germline V gene. V dropped 4 bases and J dropped 5 bases, with 15 bases sitting between them. The length of the CDR3 is 14 residues. CDR3 sequence (DNA): TGTGCCAGCAGTGGCCGGGACTCCGAACACGAGCAGTACTTC. Its protein product is CASSGRDSEHEQYF.

The chain joins TRBV2 to TRBJ2-3, with 12 bases lining up with TRBD2. The ends lost 8 bases at V and 2 bases at J; junction bases unmatched: 17. This CDR3 has 19 amino acids. Per germline, CDR1 SNHLY and CDR2 FYNNEI. In nucleotides, the CDR3 is TGTGCCAGCGCCCTGAAAGGGAGACTAGCGGGGGATATCACAGATACGCAGTATTTT. Encoded protein: CASALKGRLAGDITDTQYF.

In regard to this clone: Other DNA sequences of this sample code for an identical CDR3. This sequence joins TRBV9 and TRBJ1-1; 9 bases are shared with TRBD1. CDR3 length: 14 residues. Germline V lookup: CDR1 SGDLS, CDR2 YYNGEE. Trimming took 2 bases from V and 3 from J; bases not matched to a gene: 2. In nucleotides, the CDR3 is TGTGCCAGCAGCGTTGGGGACAGGGACACTGAAGCTTTCTTT. Translation gives CASSVGDRDTEAFF.

This sequence joins TRBV7-9 and TRBJ2-3; D possibly corresponds to TRBD2 (6 bases). Trimming cost V 2 bases and J 2 bases, with 11 bases left between them. The length of the CDR3 is 15 residues. Germline CDR1 SEHNR, CDR2 FQNEAQ (reference sequence). As DNA, the CDR3 is TGTGCCAGCAGCTTATCCGGGACTGACACAGATACGCAGTATTTT. Its protein product is CASSLSGTDTDTQYF.

The chain uses TRBV2 and TRBJ1-2; perhaps TRBD1 as D (6 bases). V was trimmed by 6 bases and J by 4 bases, leaving 15 bases between them. CDR3 length equals 14 residues. Germline CDR1 and CDR2: SNHLY and FYNNEI. Written as DNA, the CDR3 is TGTGCCAGCAGCTCGGGACAAATGATCTATGGCTACACCTTC. Translated, it gives CASSSGQMIYGYTF.

This chain joins TRBV28 and TRBJ1-1; 8 bases fit TRBD1. This CDR3 has 15 amino acids. Germline loops: CDR1 MDHEN, CDR2 SYDVKM. Losses at the gene ends were 6 bases for V and 0 bases for J; bases not matched to a gene: 6. The chain's CDR3 is CASSHRQGLNTEAFF. The CDR3, as DNA: TGTGCCAGCAGCCACCGACAGGGGTTGAACACTGAAGCTTTCTTT.

The rearrangement joins TRBV11-2 to TRBJ2-1; no definite D call. CDR1 and CDR2 (germline): SGHAT, FQNNGV. This CDR3 comprises 15 residues. V shed 4 bases and J shed 0 bases, with 10 bases lying between them. The CDR3 loop reads CASSSGPGSYNEQFF. The CDR3 nucleotides are TGTGCCAGCAGCTCCGGACCGGGCTCCTACAATGAGCAGTTCTTC.

The V gene is TRBV6-1, the J gene TRBJ2-2; D is uncertain. The CDR3 is made up of 15 amino acids. Germline values: CDR1 MNHNS, CDR2 SASEGT. Trimming stripped 2 bases from V and 2 bases from J, with 9 bases between. The CDR3 sequence is CASSENVGNTGELFF. In nucleotides, the CDR3 is TGTGCCAGCAGTGAAAACGTGGGTAACACCGGGGAGCTGTTTTTT.

The rearrangement joins TRBV19 to TRBJ1-1, with 11 bases that match TRBD1. This CDR3 has 18 residues. V dropped 7 bases and J dropped 4; count of bases not matched to a gene: 17. Per the germline V gene, CDR1 is LNHDA and CDR2 is SQIVND (reference sequence). CDR3 protein: CASTNAGTGGSRTTEAFF. DNA of the CDR3: TGTGCCAGTACCAACGCCGGGACAGGGGGATCGAGGACCACTGAAGCTTTCTTT.

V is TRBV4-1 and J is TRBJ2-7; the D is unclear. The CDR3 spans 15 residues. The germline V gene has CDR1 MGHRA and CDR2 YSYEKL. Between the trimmed V and J ends, which lost 0 bases and 0 bases, there was a span of 9 bases. Here the CDR3 reads CASSQDLIFSYEQYF. Written as DNA, the CDR3 is TGCGCCAGCAGCCAAGATTTGATTTTCTCCTACGAGCAGTACTTC.

This rearrangement joins TRBV21-1 to TRBJ2-7; TRBD1 is the table's D call and was not checked against the DNA. TRBV21-1 is a documented pseudogene. This CDR3 has 14 amino acids. CDR3 in DNA: TGTGCCAGCAGCCTCCGACAGGGTAACAACGAGCAGTACTTC. Translating gives CASSLRQGNNEQYF.

The rearrangement joins TRBV7-9 to TRBJ1-4; D remains ambiguous. Germline values: CDR1 SEHNR, CDR2 FQNEAQ (reference sequence). V was cut by 5 bases and J by 5 bases, with 6 bases left in between. The CDR3 contains 12 residues. The chain's CDR3 is CASSPVNEKLFF. In DNA form, the CDR3 reads TGTGCCAGCAGCCCAGTCAATGAAAAACTGTTTTTT.